The next 21 T cell receptor beta chains were all read from a single sample in a study of read filtering for tumor transcriptome and immune sequencing. From approximately 430 ng of RNA, a library with molecular barcoded alpha/delta and beta/gamma adaptors was made. One entry per CDR3 protein, called by TCRdb with MiXCR from the reads. This table holds 35,000 to 50,000 distinct CDR3 sequences, roughly an eighth found once. Sequencing input: a population of CD138-negative cells sorted from bone marrow. The source of these receptors is a donor at least 40 years old with multiple myeloma.

In its sample, this clonotype was seen many times. The V gene is TRBV11-3, the J gene TRBJ1-4; no definite D call. Germline CDR1 is SGHNT and CDR2 is YENEEA. The CDR3 has 13 residues. V was shortened by 5 bases and J by 8 bases, with 12 bases between the two germline ends. CDR3 amino acids: CASSKERGEKLFF. The CDR3 coding sequence is TGTGCCAGCAGCAAGGAGAGAGGGGAAAAACTGTTTTTT.

This clonotype was seen a handful of times. With a far larger clone one base away, a read error is the likely cause. The chain links TRBV11-3 to TRBJ1-1; D remains unclear. Germline V gives CDR1 SGHNT, CDR2 YENEEA. The CDR3 loop spans 16 amino acids. Trimming left V 2 bases short and J 5 bases short, with 18 bases between. The chain's CDR3 is CASSLYSGIYGTEAFF. CDR3 nucleotides: TGTGCCAGCAGCTTATATTCCGGGATCTACGGGACTGAAGCTTTCTTT.

Ten or more counts support this clonotype. This chain joins TRBV12-3 or TRBV12-4 and TRBJ2-3, with no clear D. V was cut by 7 bases and J by 1 base, with 12 bases left in between. The CDR3 length is 14 residues. CDR3 amino acids: CASTGLLGTDTQYF. The CDR3 DNA is TGTGCCAGCACCGGTCTACTCGGCACAGATACGCAGTATTTT.

In this sample, this clonotype turned up many times. The rearrangement links TRBV6-5 to TRBJ1-1; D may be TRBD1 (6 bases). The CDR3 has 16 residues. The V end lost 2 bases, the J end lost 1 base, and 14 bases lay between the germline ends. Germline assignment: CDR1 MNHEY and CDR2 SVGAGI. The CDR3 spells CASSYGRGAKNTEAFF. DNA of the CDR3: TGTGCCAGCAGTTACGGTCGGGGGGCGAAGAACACTGAAGCTTTCTTT.

This clonotype was seen repeatedly, ten times or more. The chain has TRBV6-5 and TRBJ1-2; unclear D gene. V dropped 6 bases and J dropped 9 bases, with 20 bases sitting between them. This CDR3 region has 14 residues. Germline CDR1 and CDR2: MNHEY and SVGAGI. CDR3 DNA: TGTGCCAGCAGAACTGAGGCACTCCTTGCTCGCTACACCTTC. It codes for CASRTEALLARYTF.

This clonotype was seen at least ten times. The chain combines TRBV7-2 with TRBJ2-1; D not resolved. The CDR3 length is 14 residues. Germline CDR1 and CDR2: SGHTA and FQGNSA. V lost 3 bases and J lost 5, with 11 bases in between. The chain's CDR3 is CASSLVSAHNEQFF. As DNA, the CDR3 is TGTGCCAGCAGCTTGGTCTCGGCCCACAATGAGCAGTTCTTC.

Remarks on this clonotype: A far more abundant clone sits one base away, making this likely a read error. The V call is TRBV7-6, the J call TRBJ2-1, with 9 bases identical to TRBD1. CDR1 and CDR2 (germline): SGHVS, FNYEAQ. The CDR3 loop spans 16 amino acids. The CDR3 sequence: CASSAGQGYSYDEQFF. The CDR3 DNA sequence: TGTGCCAGCAGCGCGGGACAGGGCTACTCCTACGATGAGCAGTTCTTC.

This clonotype was seen at least ten times. The V and J genes are TRBV5-6 and TRBJ1-5, with 7 bases fitting TRBD1. CDR1 is SGHDT and CDR2 is YYEEEE in the germline V gene. This CDR3 contains 16 residues. Losses at the gene ends were 2 bases for V and 8 bases for J; bases not matched to a gene: 13. This CDR3 reads CASSLQGKLEVEPQHF. CDR3 coding DNA: TGTGCCAGCAGCTTACAGGGGAAGCTCGAGGTGGAGCCCCAGCATTTT.

This clonotype has just a few counts. The chain recombines TRBV7-3 with TRBJ1-1; TRBD1 agrees at 7 bases. Germline V gene lookup returns CDR1 SGHTA and CDR2 FQGTGA. CDR3 length: 15 amino acids. V lost 2 bases, J lost 4 bases, and 7 bases stayed unmatched. CDR3 protein: CASSLSGGVVTEAFF. In nucleotides, the CDR3 is TGTGCCAGCAGCTTATCAGGGGGAGTCGTCACTGAAGCTTTCTTT.

This clonotype is medium-sized within its sample. The chain carries TRBV29-1 and TRBJ2-1; 11 bases agree with TRBD2. This CDR3 is 13 amino acids long. Trimming removed 7 bases from V and 5 bases from J; junction bases left unmatched: 4. Per the germline V gene, CDR1 is SQVTM and CDR2 is ANQGSEA. In DNA, the CDR3 is TGCAGCGGAGGGACTAGCGGTCACAATGAGCAGTTCTTC. It encodes CSGGTSGHNEQFF.

Details on this clonotype: The conserved phenylalanine or tryptophan normally closing the CDR3 is absent here, so this likely arose from a read error. Because the CDR3's place on the DNA is in doubt, the DNA is left out and the CDR3 is given as listed by TCRdb. This chain connects TRBV28 to TRBJ1-1; the D call TRBD1 from the table was never checked on the DNA. The CDR3 numbers 14 amino acids, ends counted. In germline, CDR1 is MDHEN, CDR2 SYDVKM. The CDR3 spells CASRFFVPGTEAFS.

This clonotype was observed many times. The V call is TRBV4-1, the J call TRBJ1-5; no reliable D call. The CDR3 has 14 amino acids. V was shortened by 3 bases and J by 3 bases, with 9 bases between the two germline ends. Germline V CDR1 and CDR2: MGHRA, YSYEKL. The CDR3 region has the DNA TGCGCCAGCAGCCAGGCTAGTCTCAATCAGCCCCAGCATTTT. Its protein product is CASSQASLNQPQHF.

This clonotype was counted at least ten times. One end of the junction is discordant with germline, which a read error may explain. The V and J genes are TRBV28 and TRBJ2-7; 8 bases are shared with TRBD1. The V gene's germline CDR1 is MDHEN and CDR2 SYDVKM. This CDR3 is 14 amino acids long. CDR3 coding DNA: TGTGCCAGCAGTTTATATAGGGACAGGTCGACGTTGGACTTC. Translation gives CASSLYRDRSTLDF. The full variable domain, in which reference TRBV28 and TRBJ2-7 provide the parts outside the CDR3, is DVKVTQSSRYLVKRTGEKVFLECVQDMDHENMFWYRQDPGLGLRLIYFSYDVKMKEKGDIPEGYSVSREKKERFSLILESASTNQTSMYLCASSLYRDRSTLDFGPGTRLTVT.

This clonotype turned up a few times. V gene TRBV6-5 combines with J gene TRBJ2-2; possibly TRBD1 for D (8 bases). V gave up 7 bases and J gave up 4 bases, with 16 bases separating them. The CDR3 is 15 amino acids. Germline lookup yields CDR1 MNHEY and CDR2 SVGAGI. The CDR3 spells CASTHRGGSTGELFF. DNA for the CDR3: TGTGCCAGCACCCACAGGGGGGGAAGCACCGGGGAGCTGTTTTTT.

This clonotype was recorded at least ten times. The rearrangement links TRBV6-1 to TRBJ2-6; D unresolved. Germline V gene sequence: CDR1 MNHNS, CDR2 SASEGT. V lost 5 bases and J 0 bases, leaving 8 bases between the germline ends. This CDR3 is 15 amino acids long. This chain's CDR3 is CASSHWSSGANVLTF. The CDR3 DNA reads as TGTGCCAGCAGTCACTGGAGCTCTGGGGCCAACGTCCTGACTTTC.

This clonotype was found many times. V usage is TRBV3-1 and J usage is TRBJ1-4; D unclear. This CDR3 is 16 amino acids long. V was cut by 1 base and J by 6 bases, with 15 bases left in between. In germline, CDR1 is LGHDT, CDR2 YNNKEL (reference sequence). The CDR3 bases are TGTGCCAGCAGCCAAGTCGGGTCTGGGTACTATGAAAAACTGTTTTTT. Amino acid sequence: CASSQVGSGYYEKLFF.

This clonotype showed up many times. The rearrangement joins TRBV5-5 to TRBJ2-7; perhaps TRBD1 as D (6 bases). Germline CDR1 and CDR2: SGHKS and YYEKEE (reference sequence). The CDR3 loop spans 14 amino acids. V was trimmed by 1 base and J by 4 bases, leaving 12 bases between them. The chain's CDR3 is CASSLSGTSYEQYF. CDR3 coding DNA: TGTGCCAGCAGCTTGTCCGGGACATCTTACGAGCAGTACTTC.

This clonotype was counted at least ten times. V and J are TRBV11-3 and TRBJ2-3; D not certain. V lost 6 bases and J 1 base, leaving 17 bases between the germline ends. The CDR3 length is 16 residues. The germline V gene encodes CDR1 SGHNT and CDR2 YENEEA. The CDR3 spells CASRPENAAGTDTQYF. Here the CDR3 DNA reads TGTGCCAGCAGGCCCGAAAACGCCGCTGGCACAGATACGCAGTATTTT.

This clonotype was seen many times. V usage is TRBV20-1 and J usage is TRBJ2-7, with 10 positions matching TRBD2. V lost 6 bases, J lost 3 bases, and 20 bases stayed unmatched. Germline assignment: CDR1 DFQATT and CDR2 SNEGSKA (reference sequence). The length of the CDR3 is 18 residues. The CDR3, as DNA: TGCAGTGCCCCCGGACTATTAGCGGGAGGCCGGGAACTCTACGAGCAGTACTTC. Translated, it gives CSAPGLLAGGRELYEQYF.

Comments on this clonotype: An end of the junction does not agree with germline; a read error may underlie this. V gene TRBV28 combines with J gene TRBJ1-5; TRBD1 is a possible D gene (5 bases). Germline V gives CDR1 MDHEN, CDR2 SYDVKM. This CDR3 comprises 16 residues. DNA for the CDR3: TGTGCCAGCAGTTCTGGGACGGCCTATAGCAATGAGCCCCCGCATTTT. This sequence encodes CASSSGTAYSNEPPHF.

The rearrangement joins TRBV20-1 to TRBJ1-2, with 7 bases fitting TRBD1. V was clipped by 6 bases and J by 8 bases; unmatched bases: 15. The CDR3 is 14 amino acids. The germline gives CDR1 DFQATT, CDR2 SNEGSKA (reference sequence). In DNA, the CDR3 is TGCAGTGCCACCCAACCGACAGGGATTCGAGGCTACACCTTC. Translated: CSATQPTGIRGYTF.